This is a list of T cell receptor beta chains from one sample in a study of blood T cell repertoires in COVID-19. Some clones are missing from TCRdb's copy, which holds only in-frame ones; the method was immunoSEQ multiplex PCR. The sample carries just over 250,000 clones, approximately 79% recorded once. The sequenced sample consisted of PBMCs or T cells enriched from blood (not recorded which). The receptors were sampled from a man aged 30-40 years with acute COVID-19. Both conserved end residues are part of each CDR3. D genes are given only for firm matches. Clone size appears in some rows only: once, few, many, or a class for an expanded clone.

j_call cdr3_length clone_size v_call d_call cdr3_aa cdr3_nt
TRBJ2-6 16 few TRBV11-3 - CASSLDAGSGANVLTF TGTGCCAGCAGCTTAGATGCAGGGTCTGGGGCCAACGTCCTGACTTTC
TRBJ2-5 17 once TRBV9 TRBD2 CASSPTLSGGMEDTQYF TGTGCCAGCAGCCCAACCCTAAGCGGGGGGATGGAGGATACCCAGTACTTC
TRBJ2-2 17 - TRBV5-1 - CASSLALAAGPTGELFF TGCGCCAGCAGCTTGGCCTTGGCAGCGGGCCCCACCGGGGAGCTGTTTTTT
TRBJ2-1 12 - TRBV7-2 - CASSLVTGEQFF TGTGCCAGCAGCTTAGTAACGGGAGAGCAGTTCTTC
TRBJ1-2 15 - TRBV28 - CASSLRGDYNYGYTF TGTGCCAGCAGTTTACGAGGAGACTATAACTATGGCTACACCTTC
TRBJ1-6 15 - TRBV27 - CASSVLGAYNSPLHF TGTGCCAGCAGCGTGCTAGGCGCCTATAATTCACCCCTCCACTTT
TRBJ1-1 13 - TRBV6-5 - CASKSREVTEAFF TGTGCCAGCAAGTCTCGTGAGGTGACTGAAGCTTTCTTT
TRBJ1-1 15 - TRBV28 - CASSPYKGRNTEAFF TGTGCCAGCAGTCCCTATAAAGGGAGGAACACTGAAGCTTTCTTT
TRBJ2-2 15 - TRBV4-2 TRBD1 CASSGTGADTGELFF TGTGCCAGCAGCGGGACAGGGGCGGACACCGGGGAGCTGTTTTTT
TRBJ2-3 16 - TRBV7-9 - CASSRHPAGDGDTQYF TGTGCCAGCAGCCGACACCCAGCAGGGGACGGAGATACGCAGTATTTT
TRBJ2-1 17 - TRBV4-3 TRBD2 CASSQGALAGGSNEQFF TGCGCCAGCAGCCAAGGAGCACTAGCGGGAGGTTCCAATGAGCAGTTCTTC
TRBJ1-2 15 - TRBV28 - CASSSGPGDAYGYTF TGTGCCAGCAGTTCGGGTCCAGGGGACGCCTATGGCTACACCTTC
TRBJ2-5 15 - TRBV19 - CASSIVRQGQETQYF TGTGCCAGTAGTATCGTGAGGCAGGGCCAAGAGACCCAGTACTTC
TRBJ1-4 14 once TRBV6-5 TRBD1 CASKGTGGREKLFF TGTGCCAGCAAGGGGACAGGGGGAAGGGAAAAACTGTTTTTT
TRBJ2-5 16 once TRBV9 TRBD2 CASSVLSGGAEETQYF TGTGCCAGCAGCGTTCTTAGCGGGGGGGCAGAAGAGACCCAGTACTTC
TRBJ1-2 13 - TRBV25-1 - CASTDPGSYGYTF TGTGCCAGCACGGATCCCGGGAGCTATGGCTACACCTTC
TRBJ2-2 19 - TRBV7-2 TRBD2 CASSQYRLAGGPGTGELFF TGTGCCAGCAGTCAGTATCGGTTAGCGGGGGGGCCGGGCACCGGGGAGCTGTTTTTT
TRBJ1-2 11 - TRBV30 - CAWSDAGVYTF TGTGCCTGGAGCGATGCGGGGGTCTACACCTTC
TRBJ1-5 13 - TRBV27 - CASSSLPRQPQHF TGTGCCAGCAGTTCCCTACCCCGGCAGCCCCAGCATTTT
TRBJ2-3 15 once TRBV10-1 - CASSEGGLITDTQYF TGCGCCAGCAGTGAGGGTGGACTCATCACAGATACGCAGTATTTT
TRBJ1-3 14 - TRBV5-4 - CASSLYQVGNTIYF TGTGCCAGCAGCTTGTATCAGGTTGGAAACACCATATATTTT
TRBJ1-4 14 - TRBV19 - CASSSQGIGEKLFF TGTGCCAGTAGTTCGCAGGGGATTGGAGAAAAACTGTTTTTT
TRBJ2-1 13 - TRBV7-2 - CASRAGTAGEQFF TGTGCCAGCAGGGCTGGGACTGCGGGTGAGCAGTTCTTC
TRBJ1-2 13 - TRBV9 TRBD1 CASSVGQGYGYTF TGTGCCAGCAGCGTGGGACAGGGCTATGGCTACACCTTC
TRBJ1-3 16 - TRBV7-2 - CAISNSEDNSGNTIYF TGTGCCATCTCCAACTCCGAAGATAACTCTGGAAACACCATATATTTT
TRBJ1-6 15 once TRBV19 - CASSISGYYNSPLHF TGTGCCAGTAGTATCAGCGGCTATTATAATTCACCCCTCCACTTT